The 20 T cell receptor beta chains below were found in one sample sequenced in a study of cytomegalovirus exposure and HLA in healthy donors. The PCR used 60 Vbeta and 13 Jbeta primers. TCRdb keeps only in-frame clones here, not all; method: immunoSEQ multiplex PCR. The table lists 91,000 or so clones, roughly 72% of them singletons. The sequencing sample was made of PBMCs. Receptor source: a man younger than 40 in good health and CMV-seropositive.

The rearrangement uses TRBV10-3 and TRBJ1-3; the D gene is possibly TRBD1 (6 bases). CDR1 is ENHRY, CDR2 SYGVKD, per germline. This CDR3 has 13 amino acids. Trimming took 7 bases from V and 4 from J, leaving 11 bases between them. This chain's CDR3 is CAIMEQGGNTIYF. The CDR3 coding sequence is TGTGCCATCATGGAGCAGGGGGGAAACACCATATATTTT.

The CDR3 spells CASSLGPGPNQPQHF. CDR3 DNA sequence: TGTGCCAGCAGCTTAGGACCGGGTCCCAATCAGCCCCAGCATTTT. The rearrangement uses TRBV7-2 and TRBJ1-5; D uncertain. CDR3 size: 15 residues. Per germline, CDR1 SGHTA and CDR2 FQGNSA. V lost 1 base and J lost 3, with 10 bases in between.

The chain couples TRBV19 to TRBJ1-6; 8 positions match TRBD1. The CDR3 runs to 14 residues. Germline CDR1 LNHDA, CDR2 SQIVND (reference sequence). V shed 1 base, J shed 13 bases, and the junction held 6 bases outside the gene matches. The CDR3 here is CASSIGQGAYPLHF. CDR3 DNA sequence: TGTGCCAGTAGTATAGGGCAGGGGGCCTACCCCCTCCACTTT.

This chain joins TRBV5-1 and TRBJ1-2, with a possible D match to TRBD1 (5 bases). The CDR3 has 12 amino acids. The V end lost 2 bases, the J end lost 6 bases, and 8 bases lay between the germline ends. Germline CDR1 reads SGHRS; CDR2 reads YFSETQ. The DNA for the CDR3 is TGCGCCAGCAGCTTCGGGGGGGATGGCTACACCTTC. Translated: CASSFGGDGYTF.

The chain has TRBV7-2 and TRBJ2-1; 10 nucleotides agree with TRBD2. This CDR3 is built from 14 residues. Germline loops: CDR1 SGHTA, CDR2 FQGNSA. The V segment lost 5 bases and the J segment 6 bases; nucleotides outside the gene matches: 4. The CDR3, as DNA: TGTGCCAGCAGCCCCTGGACTAGCGGCAATGAGCAGTTCTTC. Amino acid sequence: CASSPWTSGNEQFF.

This chain links TRBV28 with TRBJ2-2, with 11 bases that match TRBD2. With 5 bases clipped from V and 5 bases from J, the junction kept 4 bases outside the gene matches. The CDR3 runs 15 residues. CDR1 and CDR2 from the germline V gene are MDHEN and SYDVKM. In DNA, the CDR3 is TGTGCCAGCAGTCTCTTAGCGGGAGGGACCGGGGAGCTGTTTTTT. Its protein is CASSLLAGGTGELFF.

V usage is TRBV2 and J usage is TRBJ2-1; perhaps TRBD1 as D (6 bases). CDR1 SNHLY and CDR2 FYNNEI come from the germline V gene. The CDR3 contains 12 residues. Between the trimmed V and J ends, which lost 6 bases and 10 bases, there was a span of 13 bases. The CDR3 DNA reads TGTGCCAGCAGAAAACAGGGCGACGAGCAGTTCTTC. This gives the protein CASRKQGDEQFF.

V and J are TRBV1 and TRBJ2-1; TRBD1, the table's D call, lacks a check against the DNA. TRBV1 is a documented pseudogene. This CDR3 comprises 14 residues. CDR3 DNA sequence: TGCACCAGCAGCCAAGGGGACAGGGTCAATGAGCAGTTCTTC. As protein: CTSSQGDRVNEQFF.

This chain uses TRBV7-9 with TRBJ1-4, with 7 positions matching TRBD1. Germline V lookup: CDR1 SEHNR, CDR2 FQNEAQ (reference sequence). V dropped 5 bases and J dropped 4; count of bases not matched to a gene: 4. The CDR3 spans 14 residues. CDR3 in amino acids: CASSTDRFNEKLFF. The CDR3 coding sequence is TGTGCCAGCAGCACGGACAGGTTTAATGAAAAACTGTTTTTT.

This chain links TRBV6-5 with TRBJ2-5; 7 bases map to TRBD1. The germline V gene has CDR1 MNHEY and CDR2 SVGAGI. CDR3 size: 14 residues. The V and J ends lost 6 bases and 6 bases, in that order; junction bases with no gene match: 10. As DNA, the CDR3 is TGTGCCAGCAGCCCCGACAGGGTGGGCAAGACCCAGTACTTC. Protein: CASSPDRVGKTQYF.

Of note for this clone: At the DNA level, this CDR3 is encoded by other sequences in the same sample as well. This chain joins TRBV9 and TRBJ1-2; D not resolved. The V end was cut by 0 bases, the J end by 7 bases, with 10 bases between. The V gene's germline CDR1 is SGDLS and CDR2 YYNGEE. The CDR3 has 13 amino acids. The CDR3 here is CASSVESRGGYTF. DNA for the CDR3: TGTGCCAGCAGCGTAGAGAGTAGAGGTGGCTACACCTTC.

The rearrangement uses TRBV13 and TRBJ2-5, with D possibly TRBD1 on 6 matching bases. Germline CDR1 is PRHDT and CDR2 is FYEKMQ (reference sequence). CDR3 length: 15 residues. V was pared by 5 bases and J by 3 bases, with 16 bases between. The CDR3 spells CASSPPGTPKETQYF. DNA for the CDR3: TGTGCCAGCAGCCCCCCCGGGACACCAAAAGAGACCCAGTACTTC.

The J gene is TRBJ1-2, the V gene TRBV6-5; D unresolved. Germline V CDR1 and CDR2: MNHEY, SVGAGI. Trimming shortened V by 2 bases and J by 7 bases, and 11 bases separated the two germline ends. There are 13 residues in the CDR3. The CDR3 nucleotides read TGTGCCAGCAGTTACGGTTGGCCTGGTGGCTACACCTTC. Residues: CASSYGWPGGYTF.

The V gene is TRBV4-2, the J gene TRBJ2-1, with D unclear. V lost 0 bases and J lost 10, with 10 bases in between. Per the germline V gene, CDR1 is LGHNA and CDR2 is YNFKEQ. The CDR3 loop spans 13 amino acids. In nucleotides, the CDR3 is TGTGCCAGCAGCCAAGATTTCCGCGAGGAGCAGTTCTTC. Protein sequence: CASSQDFREEQFF.

The chain carries TRBV4-1 and TRBJ2-3; D is uncertain. Germline CDR1 MGHRA, CDR2 YSYEKL. There are 16 residues in the CDR3. The V gene lost 0 bases and the J gene lost 4 bases, with 14 bases spanning the gap. The DNA of the CDR3 is TGCGCCAGCAGCCAAGAACCCGGGTACGGCGCAGATACGCAGTATTTT. This codes for CASSQEPGYGADTQYF.

This clone was recorded only once. The chain joins TRBV29-1 to TRBJ2-2; a possible D gene is TRBD1 (5 bases). The CDR3 length is 13 residues. Germline loops: CDR1 SQVTM, CDR2 ANQGSEA. Between the trimmed V and J ends, which lost 8 bases and 2 bases, there was a span of 12 bases. The CDR3, as DNA: TGCAGCACAGATGACAGCAACACCGGGGAGCTGTTTTTT. Its translation: CSTDDSNTGELFF.

The gene calls are TRBV29-1 and TRBJ1-2; D is perhaps TRBD1 (5 bases). CDR1 is SQVTM and CDR2 is ANQGSEA in the germline V gene. Trimming cost V 4 bases and J 5 bases, with 23 bases left between them. The CDR3 runs 16 residues. As DNA, the CDR3 is TGCAGCGTTGGGGGCCGGGACTCCCTTAATCTATATGGCTACACCTTC. Amino acids: CSVGGRDSLNLYGYTF.

The rearrangement joins TRBV6-5 to TRBJ1-2; the D is unclear. V was pared by 4 bases and J by 1 base, with 10 bases between. This CDR3 has 14 residues. CDR1 MNHEY and CDR2 SVGAGI come from the germline V gene. Here the CDR3 reads CASSSAAYNYGYTF. For the CDR3, the DNA is TGTGCCAGCAGTTCGGCGGCCTATAACTATGGCTACACCTTC.

This clone was counted between two and nine times. V gene TRBV5-1 combines with J gene TRBJ2-6, with D perhaps matching TRBD1 (5 bases). The germline gives CDR1 SGHRS, CDR2 YFSETQ. Trimming stripped 0 bases from V and 2 bases from J, with 9 bases between. The CDR3 consists of 16 residues. The CDR3 loop reads CASSLGRVPGANVLTF. The CDR3 coding sequence is TGCGCCAGCAGCTTGGGCAGGGTGCCTGGGGCCAACGTCCTGACTTTC.

This chain connects TRBV6-5 to TRBJ2-5; TRBD2 is a possible D gene (5 bases). Germline values: CDR1 MNHEY, CDR2 SVGAGI. CDR3 length equals 13 residues. The V end lost 5 bases, the J end lost 7 bases, and 14 bases lay between the germline ends. The CDR3 DNA follows: TGTGCCAGCAGTCCCCCTCTAGCCCGGACCCAGTACTTC. It codes for CASSPPLARTQYF.